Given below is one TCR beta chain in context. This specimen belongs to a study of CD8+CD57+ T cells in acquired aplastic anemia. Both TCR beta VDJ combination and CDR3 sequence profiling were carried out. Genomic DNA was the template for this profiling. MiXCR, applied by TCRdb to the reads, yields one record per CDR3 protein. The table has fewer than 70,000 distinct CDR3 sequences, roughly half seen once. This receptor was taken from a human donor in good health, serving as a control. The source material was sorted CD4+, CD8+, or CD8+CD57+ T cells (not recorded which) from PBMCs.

This chain's CDR3 is CSMVPPHTDTQYF. The CDR3 region has the DNA TGCAGCATGGTCCCCCCACACACAGATACGCAGTATTTT. The chain recombines TRBV29-1 with TRBJ2-3; no firm D call. V was shortened by 8 bases and J by 2 bases, with 14 bases between the two germline ends. This CDR3 region has 13 residues. Germline V gene lookup returns CDR1 SQVTM and CDR2 ANQGSEA.